The following is a TCR beta chain sequence with its context. Its antigen is unknown. Per-base quality was not reported, and no clone a single base away is much larger than it. The record originates from a study of OX40 agonist ivuxolimab in advanced cancers. Background for the entire study: Ivuxolimab was a fully human IgG2 agonistic monoclonal antibody targeting the costimulatory receptor OX40 (CD134). The monotherapy dose-escalation portion (N of about 50 patients) of the phase I ivuxolimab trial is reported in the paper. In the dose-escalation cohort, approximately 82% of patients were male, and the mean age was approximately 60 years, with a range of about 23 to 90. Among the roughly 54 dose-escalation patients, about 19 had hepatocellular carcinoma, 15 or so melanoma, 9 renal cell carcinoma and 9 head and neck cancer. Prior anti-PD-1, anti-PD-L1 or anti-CTLA-4 therapy was permitted, and checkpoint inhibitors had been received by roughly 40% of dose-escalation patients. Partial responses occurred in three dose-escalation patients: two with cutaneous melanoma and one with hepatocellular carcinoma. Peripheral TCRbeta sequencing was intended to test whether TCR sequence diversity was altered and clonal T-cell expansion was caused by ivuxolimab. Intravenous ivuxolimab was administered to patients every 2 weeks at six dose levels: 0.01, 0.1, 0.3, 1.5, 3 and 10 mg/kg. Study-wide findings and limitations: After ivuxolimab, CD8+ T cells had more expanded clones than CD4+ T cells on average. The antigen specificity of the clonally expanded peripheral T cells was not determined. In the 0.1-3.0 mg/kg groups, partial responders were among the patients with the lowest normalized peripheral clonal expansion, particularly in CD8+ T cells. Low levels of normalized T-cell clonal expansion were also shown by some nonresponding patients. At doses of 0.1 to 3.0 mg/kg, clonal expansion of both CD4+ and CD8+ blood T cells was observed from baseline to week 6.

The trial excluded patients who had a history of autoimmune disease or were on systemic immunosuppression. Peripheral blood for TCR sequencing was collected from all dose cohorts at baseline, on cycle 4 day 1, and on cycle 7 day 1. Samples were obtained from an open-label, multicenter, first-in-human phase I dose-escalation trial of ivuxolimab. The trial enrolled adults with locally advanced or metastatic head and neck squamous cell, hepatocellular, melanoma or renal cell carcinoma. Before TCR sequencing, CD4+ T cells and CD8+ T cells from peripheral blood were sorted into separate populations. Genomic DNA was extracted from sorted cells for sequencing of the TCRbeta CDR3 region. TCRbeta CDR3 regions were sequenced using the immunoSEQ Assay. Here the immuneACCESS table is served through TCRdb, limited to in-frame sequences with V and J called. Missing clones are a known gap in these copies; in checked studies unresolved V genes cover under half, and the rest lacks a known reason. The sample contains about 58,000 clones, around four fifths of them found a single time. Clones ranked in the top ten supply about 3.1% of the sample.

The material sequenced was CD4+ or CD8+ T cells sorted from blood, taken in a trial of the OX40 agonist ivuxolimab. The clonotype comes from an adult with an advanced solid tumor such as melanoma, head and neck, liver or kidney cancer.

The sequenced DNA: TGTGCCAGCGCTAAGACAGGACTTGCGGGTTCACCCCTCCACTTT. Protein translation: CASAKTGLAGSPLHF. The receptor chain draws on TRBV6-5 and TRBJ1-6; a tentative D call is TRBD1 (6 bases match). V lost 8 bases and J lost 9 bases; the stretch between them is 20 bases long. The germline V gene encodes CDR1 MNHEY and CDR2 SVGAGI. From its cysteine to its phenylalanine, the CDR3 spans 15 amino acids. CDR3 DNA is the only sequence kept; it has 45 bases, read in frame from the first base.